This T cell receptor beta chain was sequenced for a study of Ad26.COV2.S vaccination and SARS-CoV-2 variants (dated by TCRdb to the early 2020s). In terms of the full investigation: Vaccine-arm donors came from COV1001, a multicentre, randomized, double-blind, placebo-controlled phase I-IIa trial of Ad26.COV2.S in healthy adults. A total of approximately 30 samples were included in the TCR-sequenced set, comprising about 20 Ad26.COV2.S vaccine recipients, 5 placebo recipients and 8 SARS-CoV-2 convalescent individuals. Dosing of Ad26.COV2.S was intramuscular, at either 5x10^10 or 1x10^11 viral particles, delivered as one shot or as two shots spaced 56 days apart. TCRbeta repertoire sequencing served as the tool for gauging how specific and how broad the SARS-CoV-2-reactive T cell receptors were following Ad26.COV2.S vaccination. Participants in the trial were split at random into five groups of five each, receiving low-dose or high-dose Ad26.COV2.S once or twice, or else placebo on both occasions. Blinding of investigators to trial group allocation was maintained during experiments and outcome assessment. Results the study describes overall, beyond this receptor: It was noted by the authors that total T cell responses may have been underestimated by the TCR breadth and depth analyses. The study was not powered for comparison of responses between vaccine doses or regimens. Substantial breadth of spike-specific CD8+ and CD4+ T cell responses was reported after vaccination. Non-spike TCR breadth was comparable between vaccine and placebo recipients, consistent with the vaccine containing only spike. Spike-specific TCR breadth was higher in Ad26.COV2.S recipients than in placebo recipients (P = 0.0014).

This specimen's treatment or condition label, per the study, means: some 19 received Ad26.COV2.S at low or high dose, single or two shots; about 5 received placebo; per-sample allocation not given. Repertoires of vaccine and placebo recipients were sequenced from samples collected on day 63 after the first injection. Cohort 1b enrolled 25 to 30 adults aged 18-55 years at a single site in Boston, USA, between 29 July and 7 August 2020. Ad26.COV2.S consisted of a replication-incompetent adenovirus type 26 vector by which a prefusion-stabilized SARS-CoV-2 spike protein from the original Wuhan strain was expressed. V loses 1 base, J loses 5 bases, and the germline ends lie 9 bases apart. The germline V gene encodes CDR1 SEHNR and CDR2 FQNEAQ (reference sequence). Including the terminal cysteine and phenylalanine, the CDR3 comprises 14 residues. The retained sequence is limited to the CDR3, 42 bases, with the frame set at the first base.

A remark on this clone: Its recognized antigen is unknown. The sample holds no much larger clone one base away, and base qualities are not on file.

TCRbeta CDR3 regions were sequenced with the immunoSEQ Assay. After extraction, genomic DNA underwent amplification by bias-controlled multiplex PCR, followed by high-throughput sequencing. Processing in the source paper ran as follows. To quantify the absolute abundance of each unique TCRbeta CDR3 region, sequences were collapsed and filtered. T cell fraction was estimated by normalization of TCRbeta template counts to usable DNA, with usable DNA being measured through amplification of reference genes present in all nucleated cells. Repertoire TCRs were annotated as SARS-CoV-2-specific when V gene, CDR3 amino acid sequence and J gene were exactly matched to a known reactive TCR set. MIRA supplied the reference SARS-CoV-2 TCR set, which was filtered for enrichment in COVID-19-positive ImmuneCODE repertoires so that public or cross-reactive TCRs were removed. Using the MIRA antigens, annotated TCRs were further analysed by specific ORF or by position within an ORF. Breadth was defined as annotated unique rearrangements over total unique productive rearrangements; depth was the summed frequency of those rearrangements. Two-sided Wilcoxon rank-sum tests were used to compare TCR breadth between groups. Sourced from immuneACCESS, this table was stored by TCRdb with only in-frame sequences that have V and J called. A share of the clones is absent; for the studies checked, an unresolved V gene accounts for under half, and the remainder has no known explanation. V and J calls and clone size follow that table, whereas D and trimming were derived from the DNA. The sample table shows 400,000 to 450,000 clones, and around 90% are seen once. 9.5% to 15% of the sample is taken by the ten largest.

The clonotype comes from a person between 18 and 65 years old who received the Ad26.COV2.S COVID-19 vaccine or a placebo. Here the sequenced sample was peripheral blood, taken in a trial of Ad26.COV2.S vaccine versus placebo. The V and J segments used are TRBV7-9 and TRBJ2-1; no D gene is confidently identified. The DNA sequence is given as TGTGCCAGCAGCTTAGACCTTGGTCACAATGAGCAGTTCTTC. Its protein product is CASSLDLGHNEQFF.